Described below is a single T cell receptor (beta chain) sequence and its context. An immunoSEQ assay, version v3.0, was performed at survey level. What sequencing targeted per sample was about 40,000-55,000 T-cell genomes. The assay was immunoSEQ multiplex PCR, and TCRdb's table has in-frame clones only and misses some. The table records 20,000 to 25,000 clones, roughly 80% of them present only once. Per the germline V gene, CDR1 is GTSNPN and CDR2 is SVGIG (reference sequence). CDR3 size: 17 residues. V dropped 2 bases and J dropped 0; count of bases not matched to a gene: 11. These data come from a study of long-term antiretroviral therapy in people with HIV.

The sequencing here drew on unsorted PBMCs, taken 0.2 years after starting antiretroviral therapy. The chain combines TRBV30 with TRBJ1-1; 8 bases match TRBD1. The TCR originated in a woman aged 25 to 39 with HIV. DNA of the CDR3: TGTGCCTGGAGTTCATTGGACAGGGCACGTATGAACACTGAAGCTTTCTTT. Amino acids: CAWSSLDRARMNTEAFF. Using reference TRBV30 and TRBJ1-1 for the parts outside the CDR3, the full variable domain is SQTIHQWPATLVQPVGSPLSLECTVEGTSNPNLYWYRQAAGRGLQLLFYSVGIGQISSEVPQNLSASRPQDRQFILSSKKLLLSDSGFYLCAWSSLDRARMNTEAFFGQGTRLTVV.